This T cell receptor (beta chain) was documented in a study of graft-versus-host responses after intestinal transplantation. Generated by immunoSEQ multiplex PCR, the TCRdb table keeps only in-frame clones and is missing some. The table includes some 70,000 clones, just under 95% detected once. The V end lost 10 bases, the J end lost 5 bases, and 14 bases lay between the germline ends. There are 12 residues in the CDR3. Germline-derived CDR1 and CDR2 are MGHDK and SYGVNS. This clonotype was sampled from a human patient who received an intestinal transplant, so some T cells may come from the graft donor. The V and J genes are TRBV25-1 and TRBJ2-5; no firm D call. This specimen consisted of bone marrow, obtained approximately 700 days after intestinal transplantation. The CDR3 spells CATSAPRETQYF. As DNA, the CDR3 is TGTGCCACCTCGGCCCCGAGGGAGACCCAGTACTTC.